The present T cell receptor beta chain was sequenced within a study of cytomegalovirus exposure and HLA in healthy donors. The PCR employed 60 Vbeta primers together with 13 Jbeta primers. Clones were read by immunoSEQ multiplex PCR, and TCRdb kept only the in-frame ones, dropping some. This sample carries approximately 200,000 clones, about 80% of them seen once, and the ten largest clones take around 2%. This CDR3 contains 16 residues. The germline V and J ends were trimmed by 0 bases and 5 bases, with 19 bases remaining between them. Germline CDR1 is GTSNPN and CDR2 is SVGIG (reference sequence). This receptor was obtained from a woman younger than 30 in good health and CMV-seropositive. The source material was PBMCs. This chain uses TRBV30 with TRBJ2-5; D perhaps matches TRBD1 (5 bases). The CDR3 region has the DNA TGTGCCTGGAGTGTACTGAGAGGCCGGTGGGGCGAGACCCAGTACTTC. It specifies CAWSVLRGRWGETQYF.